This paragraph reports one T cell receptor (beta chain). Its cognate antigen has yet to be identified. Per-base qualities were not stored, and no clone one base away is much larger. There are 14 amino acids in the CDR3, from cysteine to phenylalanine inclusive. Solely the CDR3 DNA is kept, with 42 bases framed from the first base. The germline V gene yields SGHDT for CDR1 and YYEEEE for CDR2. Trimming removed 0 bases from V and 3 bases from J, leaving 10 bases between the germline ends. Taken with the paper, the label for time point translates to: baseline before first vaccination. Vaccinee samples were obtained from the UK trials COV001 and COV002, which included a single-blind randomized controlled phase 2/3 trial of AZD1222 (ChAdOx1 nCoV-19) in healthy adults. Trial participant PBMC samples were collected at day 0 and day 28 after the second dose for TCRbeta chain sequencing. This record belongs to a study of T cell responses to AZD1222 COVID-19 vaccine (dated by TCRdb to about 2021). Some background on the complete study: Because spike-specific TCR depth and breadth did not differ between the two schedules, AZD1222 recipients who got a second dose at roughly 4 weeks were pooled with those who got a second dose at roughly 12 weeks. TCR sequencing was performed for over 230 trial participants, of whom about 200 were given two doses of AZD1222 and approximately 26 were given two doses of MenACWY control vaccine. Trial participants were enrolled into age subgroups of 18-55, 56-69 and 70-plus years, which contained 148, 28 and 57 TCR-sequenced participants, respectively.

The CDR3 regions of human TCRbeta chains were subjected to immunosequencing. The study's own analysis went as follows. TCRs in the repertoires were matched against a reference library of SARS-CoV-2-specific TCRs that had been generated with the MIRA antigen-specificity platform. Breadth was defined as the fraction of unique TCRs that were SARS-CoV-2-associated. Depth was defined as the fraction of total T cells that were SARS-CoV-2-associated. Using the MIRA data, each spike-specific TCR was assigned both to the spike region to which the TCR was reactive and to a CD4 or CD8 class. Log10-transformed breadth and depth values were compared by one-way ANOVA with Sidak's multiple comparisons tests. In its TCRdb copy, this immuneACCESS table keeps in-frame sequences only and misses some clones. Where compared with another copy, unresolved V genes explain less than half of these, and the others have no known cause. From that table come the V and J calls and clone size; the DNA was used to work out D and trimming. The sample table shows some 200,000 clones, and roughly 93% are seen once. Of the sample, 0.99% falls within the top ten clones.

Beyond this particular receptor, the publication reports: In the small 56-69-year group, the increase in depth fell short of significance, most likely because of low power. Conclusions about previously exposed vaccinees are limited, since just five to seven AZD1222 recipients were seropositive for SARS-CoV-2 at baseline. Participants were mostly white British, with more females than males. The authors suggested clonal diversity may have been underestimated. After two AZD1222 doses, both the breadth and the depth of spike-specific TCRs were significantly higher than at day 0 and than in MenACWY recipients. Reportedly, almost half of the unique spike-specific TCRs recognized epitopes lying outside the regions that are mutated in the B.1.351 and B.1.1.7 variants. Because no day 14 peak-response samples were available, the repertoires could be characterized only after the peak T cell response. The whole spike protein was spanned by vaccine-associated CD4 TCRs, and dominant responses were seen in regions 160-218 and 743-854.

This TCR was recovered from an adult in good health. This receptor chain uses TRBV5-6 and TRBJ2-7, with TRBD1 as a weak D call on 6 bases. Material: peripheral blood, obtained on day 0 of AZD1222 vaccination. The CDR3 sequence is CASSLGTDDYEQYF. The DNA is TGTGCCAGCAGCTTGGGGACAGACGACTACGAGCAGTACTTC.